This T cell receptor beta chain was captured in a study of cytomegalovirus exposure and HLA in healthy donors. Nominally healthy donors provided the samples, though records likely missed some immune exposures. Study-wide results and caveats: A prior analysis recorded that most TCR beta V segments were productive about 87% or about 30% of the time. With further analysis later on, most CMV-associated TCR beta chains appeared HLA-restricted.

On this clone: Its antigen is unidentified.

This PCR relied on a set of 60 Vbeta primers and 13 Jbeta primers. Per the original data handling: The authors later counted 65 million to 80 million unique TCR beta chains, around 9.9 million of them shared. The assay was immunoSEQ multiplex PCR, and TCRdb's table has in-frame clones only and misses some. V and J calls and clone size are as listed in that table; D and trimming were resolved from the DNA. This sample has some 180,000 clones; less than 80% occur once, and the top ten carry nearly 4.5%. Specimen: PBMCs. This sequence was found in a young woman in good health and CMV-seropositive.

As DNA, the CDR3 is TGTGCCAGCTCAACAACAGGGTGGGGGAATCAGCCCCAGCATTTT. Translating gives CASSTTGWGNQPQHF. The chain uses TRBV18 and TRBJ1-5, with D perhaps TRBD1 (6 bases). This CDR3 is built from 15 residues. Germline V lookup: CDR1 KGHSH, CDR2 LQKENI. Trimming left V 5 bases short and J 4 bases short, with 15 bases between.